This entry is about one TCR beta chain. Its specificity is unknown. This PCR relied on a set of 60 Vbeta primers and 13 Jbeta primers. Some clones are missing from TCRdb's copy, which holds only in-frame ones; the method was immunoSEQ multiplex PCR. This table holds about 59,000 clones, approximately 83% found once. The data derive from a study of cytomegalovirus exposure and HLA in healthy donors. Study-wide results and caveats: CMV antigen specificity was confirmed in vitro for three CMV-associated chains.

The source material was PBMCs. This clonotype was obtained from a human donor in good health.

CDR3 DNA: TGCGCCAGCAGCAAAAGCAGACTAGCGGGAGGCACTCGCTCCTACGAGCAGTACTTC. It yields the protein CASSKSRLAGGTRSYEQYF. V and J are TRBV4-1 and TRBJ2-7, with TRBD2 matching 13 bases. CDR3 length: 19 amino acids. The J segment lost 0 bases and the V segment lost 5 bases, leaving 13 bases of the junction unmatched. CDR1 MGHRA and CDR2 YSYEKL come from the germline V gene.